The clone carrying this T cell receptor beta chain was recorded many times. Its specificity is not known. This sample stems from a study of sequential checkpoint blockade in melanoma. Overall study context: Arm A got nivolumab then ipilimumab; arm B the reverse, 1:1. DNA from about a hundred pretreatment tumor samples underwent TCRβ immunosequencing.

Study results and caveats: About 30 times likelier clinical benefit followed increased tumor T-cell fraction and clonality. Mutational load did not correlate with tumor T-cell fraction or clonality.

Here immunoSEQ multiplex PCR was the method, and the copy in TCRdb shows in-frame clones only, minus some. Here the sample spans about 4,000 clones, less than 30% being singletons. The CDR3 sequence is 16 residues long. The germline gives CDR1 MNHGY, CDR2 SAAAGT. The V end was cut by 5 bases, the J end by 5 bases, with 21 bases between. Treatment described: randomized to nivolumab then ipilimumab (arm A) or the reverse (arm B). This rearrangement joins TRBV6-8 to TRBJ1-2; D call uncertain. The sequenced sample was tumor tissue (inferred from file names), obtained from a patient given nivolumab and ipilimumab in sequence. The receptor comes from a human donor with melanoma. CDR3 coding DNA: TGTGCCAGCAGTATACTAGTGGGCAGCAACCTTTATGGCTACACCTTC. Amino acid sequence: CASSILVGSNLYGYTF.